A selection of T cell receptor beta chains follows, all from one sample in a study of blood T cell repertoires in COVID-19. Clones were sequenced by immunoSEQ multiplex PCR, and TCRdb holds only the in-frame ones, with some missing. The table has approximately 290,000 clones, approximately 84% seen once. Sequencing input: peripheral blood. The receptors here all came from a person between 65 and 79 years old with COVID-19, enrolled during active disease. CDR3s include the opening cysteine and the closing phenylalanine or tryptophan. Fields, in order: D gene, clone size, J gene, V gene, CDR3 DNA, CDR3 protein. D genes are given only for firm matches. Clone size is stated in some rows and not others, as once, few, many or a class when expanded.

NA,NA,TRBJ1-1,TRBV19,TGTGCCAGTACTACCCCACAGACAAAGAACACTGAAGCTTTCTTT,CASTTPQTKNTEAFF
NA,NA,TRBJ2-5,TRBV6-1,TGTGCCAGCAGTGACGTTTGGCGGAAAGAGACCCAGTACTTC,CASSDVWRKETQYF
NA,NA,TRBJ2-4,TRBV5-1,TGCGCCAGGTGGGCCCTGGACATTCAGTACTTC,CARWALDIQYF
TRBD1,NA,TRBJ2-5,TRBV7-9,TGTGCCAGCAGCTCAGGACAGGGCACCCAAGAGACCCAGTACTTC,CASSSGQGTQETQYF
TRBD2,NA,TRBJ2-3,TRBV7-3,TGTGCCAGCAGCTTAACCAGCGGGGGCCCCAGGGAGTATTTT,CASSLTSGGPREYF
NA,few,TRBJ2-3,TRBV2,TGTGCCAGCAGCCCTCGGGCCCGAGCCGGGAATACGCAGTATTTT,CASSPRARAGNTQYF
NA,once,TRBJ2-3,TRBV15,TGTGCCACCAGCACAGAGAATCGGGGCACAGATACGCAGTATTTT,CATSTENRGTDTQYF
TRBD1,few,TRBJ2-2,TRBV18,TGTGCCAGCTCGCCTATTTCCGGGACAGCTACAATCCCGAACACCGGGGAGCTGTTTTTT,CASSPISGTATIPNTGELFF
NA,NA,TRBJ1-4,TRBV28,TGTGCCAGCAGCCTAGCTGGGACTAATGAAAAACTGTTTTTT,CASSLAGTNEKLFF
NA,NA,TRBJ2-3,TRBV7-2,TGTGCCAGCAGCACCAATCTGGGGGGTCGCACAGATACGCAGTATTTT,CASSTNLGGRTDTQYF
TRBD1,few,TRBJ1-1,TRBV29-1,TGCAGCGCTGGACAGGGTACGTCCAACACTGAAGCTTTCTTT,CSAGQGTSNTEAFF
TRBD1,NA,TRBJ1-4,TRBV28,TGTGCCAGCAGAGCCCGGGACAGGGGACGAGGGGATGAAAAACTGTTTTTT,CASRARDRGRGDEKLFF
NA,NA,TRBJ1-2,TRBV7-2,TGTGCCAGCAGCGCGGGACCGGAACACTATGGCTACACCTTC,CASSAGPEHYGYTF
NA,NA,TRBJ2-1,TRBV27,TGTGCCAGCAGGGCAAGGGGGATTAATGAGCAGTTCTTC,CASRARGINEQFF
TRBD1,NA,TRBJ2-1,TRBV5-4,TGTGCCAGCAGCTTGGCCACAAACCGGGACAGGGGGTTCTTC,CASSLATNRDRGFF
NA,NA,TRBJ1-1,TRBV29-1,TGCAGCGCTCCCGGGACTGGCAACACTGAAGCTTTCTTT,CSAPGTGNTEAFF
TRBD1,few,TRBJ2-7,TRBV4-1,TGCGCCAGCAGCCTACAAGGGGGGACAGGAGTTTACGAGCAGTACTTC,CASSLQGGTGVYEQYF
TRBD2,NA,TRBJ2-7,TRBV9,TGTGCCAGCCGCCGTGGGGAGGGCCCCTACGAGCAGTACTTC,CASRRGEGPYEQYF
NA,NA,TRBJ2-7,TRBV5-4,TGTGCCAGCAGCCAGGGTGGCCACGAGCAGTACTTC,CASSQGGHEQYF
NA,NA,TRBJ1-5,TRBV6-5,TGTGCCAGCAGGATGGACAATAGCAATCAGCCCCAGCATTTT,CASRMDNSNQPQHF
TRBD1,NA,TRBJ2-7,TRBV5-6,TGTGCCAGCAGCTTGCCAGGTGCAGGGGGCTACGAGCAGTACTTC,CASSLPGAGGYEQYF
TRBD2,NA,TRBJ2-7,TRBV6-1,TGTGCCAGCAGTGAAGTCGGGACTAGCTCCTACGAGCAGTACTTC,CASSEVGTSSYEQYF
TRBD1,NA,TRBJ1-5,TRBV6-2/TRBV6-3,TGTGCCAGCAGTTGGGACAGGGTACGGAAGCCCCAGCATTTT,CASSWDRVRKPQHF
TRBD1,NA,TRBJ1-2,TRBV28,TGTGCCAGCAGTTCTCCGGGACAGCTCTATGGCTACACCTTC,CASSSPGQLYGYTF
NA,NA,TRBJ2-2,TRBV29-1,TGCAGCGTTCGAGAAGCCACCGGGGAGCTGTTTTTT,CSVREATGELFF
NA,NA,TRBJ1-5,TRBV19,TGTGCCAGTACCGTCGCTCCACAGGGTGGGAGCAATCAGCCCCAGCATTTT,CASTVAPQGGSNQPQHF
NA,NA,TRBJ2-1,TRBV6-6,TGTGCCAGCAGTTATGTCTCTAATGAGCAGTTCTTC,CASSYVSNEQFF
TRBD2,NA,TRBJ2-5,TRBV28,TGTGCCAGCAAACCGGGACTAGCGGGTGAGACCCAGTACTTC,CASKPGLAGETQYF
NA,NA,TRBJ2-7,TRBV9,TGTGCCAGCAGCGCGGACTCTTCCCCGCACGAGCAGTACTTC,CASSADSSPHEQYF
NA,once,TRBJ2-3,TRBV7-8,TGTGCCAGCAGCTTAATGCGAAGCACAGATACGCAGTATTTT,CASSLMRSTDTQYF
NA,few,TRBJ1-1,TRBV28,TGTGCCAGCAGGGACTCCCGACGGCTATGGGCTTTCTTT,CASRDSRRLWAFF
TRBD2,NA,TRBJ2-4,TRBV5-4,TGTGCCAGCAGCTTACTTAGCGGGGGGGACAGAAACATTCAGTACTTC,CASSLLSGGDRNIQYF
NA,NA,TRBJ2-2,TRBV9,TGTGCCAGCAGCGTACTTCAGGGCGGTACCGGGGAGCTGTTTTTT,CASSVLQGGTGELFF
NA,NA,TRBJ1-4,TRBV27,TGTGCCAGCAGCCTGACAGGAGAAAAACTGTTTTTT,CASSLTGEKLFF
TRBD2,NA,TRBJ2-1,TRBV19,TGTGCCAGTAGTATAGATCGGGGGGGCCCCTACAATGAGCAGTTCTTC,CASSIDRGGPYNEQFF
TRBD2,NA,TRBJ2-2,TRBV5-1,TGCGCCAGCAGCCGGCTAGCGGGAGGGCCCGGGGACACCGGGGAGCTGTTTTTT,CASSRLAGGPGDTGELFF
NA,NA,TRBJ2-5,TRBV5-6,TGTGCCAGCAGCATAGTTACGGGAGAACGGGTCCAAGAGACCCAGTACTTC,CASSIVTGERVQETQYF
TRBD1,NA,TRBJ2-2,TRBV7-3,TGTGCCAGCAGCTTATATAAGGCCTCCCGGGACAGGGACACCGGGGAGCTGTTTTTT,CASSLYKASRDRDTGELFF
NA,few,TRBJ2-2,TRBV4-3,TGCGCCAGCAGCCGCCCGGGTTGGGAGCTGTTTTTT,CASSRPGWELFF
NA,once,TRBJ2-1,TRBV12-3/TRBV12-4,TGTGCCAGCAGTTTAAGAGCGTACAATGAGCAGTTCTTC,CASSLRAYNEQFF
NA,NA,TRBJ2-7,TRBV9,TGTGCCAGCAGCGTGAGAGCGGGCAACTCCTACGAGCAGTACTTC,CASSVRAGNSYEQYF
TRBD1,NA,TRBJ1-2,TRBV12-5,TGTGCTAGTGGTTTGGGTAGACAGGGTTTCTTCTCCTATGGCTACACCTTC,CASGLGRQGFFSYGYTF
TRBD2,NA,TRBJ2-2,TRBV24-1,TGTGCCACCAGTGATTCCAGGACTAGCGGGGTCACCGGGGAGCTGTTTTTT,CATSDSRTSGVTGELFF
TRBD1,NA,TRBJ1-4,TRBV28,TGTGCCAGCAGCAGAGGGGGCAGCTCTTCTAATGAAAAACTGTTTTTT,CASSRGGSSSNEKLFF
TRBD2,NA,TRBJ2-2,TRBV7-9,TGTGCCAGCAGCCCCACTAGCGGGCTGAACACCGGGGAGCTGTTTTTT,CASSPTSGLNTGELFF
NA,NA,TRBJ1-2,TRBV5-1,TGCGCCAGCAGCTTGGAGCTTAGGGGGGGCTACACCTTC,CASSLELRGGYTF
NA,NA,TRBJ2-5,TRBV28,TGTGCCAGCAGTTTTTACGGGAAAGAGACCCAGTACTTC,CASSFYGKETQYF
NA,NA,TRBJ2-7,TRBV7-2,TGTGCCAGCAGCTTAACAGGCAGCCCCCACGAGCAGTACTTC,CASSLTGSPHEQYF
NA,NA,TRBJ2-1,TRBV9,TGTGCCAGCAGCGTAGGTCCGACCGGAGGACCCTACAATGAGCAGTTCTTC,CASSVGPTGGPYNEQFF
TRBD1,NA,TRBJ2-3,TRBV19,TGTGCCAGTAGTATAGTGACAGGGGACACAGATACGCAGTATTTT,CASSIVTGDTDTQYF
NA,NA,TRBJ2-1,TRBV11-3,TGTGCCAGCAGCTTAGGGGCCAACAATGAGCAGTTCTTC,CASSLGANNEQFF
NA,NA,TRBJ2-5,TRBV3-1/TRBV3-2,TGTGCCAGCAGCCATGGGGGAGGTGGGGAGACCCAGTACTTC,CASSHGGGGETQYF
NA,NA,TRBJ2-5,TRBV5-1,TGCGCCAGCAGCTTGGGGTTTCTGGGACTCACCGGACAAGAGACCCAGTACTTC,CASSLGFLGLTGQETQYF
TRBD2,NA,TRBJ2-5,TRBV19,TGTGCCAGTAGTATCCTCCTGCGGACTAGCGGTGAAGAGACCCAGTACTTC,CASSILLRTSGEETQYF
NA,once,TRBJ2-5,TRBV7-3,TGTGCCAGCAGCTTAAACGTAGAAGAGACCCAGTACTTC,CASSLNVEETQYF